This T cell receptor (beta chain) was sequenced in a study of T cells in Graves' hyperthyroidism and ophthalmopathy. General observations from the study: Ophthalmopathy and stable hyperthyroidism were separated by a 13 V-J model.

Trimming at V came to 3 bases and at J to 9 bases, leaving 6 bases not matched to a gene. From germline, CDR1 is SGHAT and CDR2 FQNNGV. The CDR3 spans 14 residues. A note on this clonotype: The antigen is unknown.

RNA transcripts provided the source from which TCR beta CDR3 regions were amplified. A first-round RT-PCR of the TCR CDR3 used the HTBI primer set. A single record per CDR3 protein comes from TCRdb applying MiXCR to the multiplex PCR reads. In the table there are some 740,000 distinct CDR3 sequences, 11% to 15% of which are singletons. Uncontrolled infection, other autoimmune disease, pregnancy or lactation led to exclusion. For the diagnoses, clinical symptoms, serum thyroxine and TRAb, thyroid ultrasound and orbital computed tomography were used. This chain joins TRBV11-2 and TRBJ2-1; 9 positions agree with TRBD1. Material for sequencing was blood. The receptor comes from a woman younger than 35 with Graves' hyperthyroidism. Here the CDR3 DNA reads TGTGCCAGCAGCTTCGGACAGGGGTCGGGTGAGCAGTTCTTC. This translates into CASSFGQGSGEQFF.